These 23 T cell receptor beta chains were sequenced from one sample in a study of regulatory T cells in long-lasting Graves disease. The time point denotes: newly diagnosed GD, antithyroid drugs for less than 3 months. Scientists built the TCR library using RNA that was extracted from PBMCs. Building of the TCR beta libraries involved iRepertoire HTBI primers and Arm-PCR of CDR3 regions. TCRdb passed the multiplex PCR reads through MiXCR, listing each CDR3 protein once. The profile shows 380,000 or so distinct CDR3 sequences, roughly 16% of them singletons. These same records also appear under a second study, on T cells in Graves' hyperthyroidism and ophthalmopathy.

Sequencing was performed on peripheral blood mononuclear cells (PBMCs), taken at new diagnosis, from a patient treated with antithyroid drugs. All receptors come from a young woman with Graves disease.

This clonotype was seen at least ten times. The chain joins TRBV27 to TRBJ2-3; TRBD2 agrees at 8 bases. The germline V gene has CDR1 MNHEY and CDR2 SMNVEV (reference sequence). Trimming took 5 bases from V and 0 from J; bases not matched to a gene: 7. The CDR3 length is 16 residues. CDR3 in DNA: TGTGCCAGCAGTCTCACTTTAGCGGGAAGCACAGATACGCAGTATTTT. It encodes CASSLTLAGSTDTQYF.

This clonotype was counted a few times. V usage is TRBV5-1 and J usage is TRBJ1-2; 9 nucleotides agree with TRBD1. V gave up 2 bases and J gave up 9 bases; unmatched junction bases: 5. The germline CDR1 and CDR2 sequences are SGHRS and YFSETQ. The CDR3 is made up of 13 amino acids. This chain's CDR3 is CASSFGTGNRYTF. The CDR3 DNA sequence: TGCGCCAGCAGCTTCGGGACAGGGAATCGCTACACCTTC.

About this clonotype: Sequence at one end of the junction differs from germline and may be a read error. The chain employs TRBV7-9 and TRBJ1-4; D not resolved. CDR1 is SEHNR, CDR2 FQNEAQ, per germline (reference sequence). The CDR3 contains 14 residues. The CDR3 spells CASSSNPTNEELFF. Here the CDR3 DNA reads TGTGCCAGCAGCTCGAACCCAACTAATGAAGAACTGTTTTTT.

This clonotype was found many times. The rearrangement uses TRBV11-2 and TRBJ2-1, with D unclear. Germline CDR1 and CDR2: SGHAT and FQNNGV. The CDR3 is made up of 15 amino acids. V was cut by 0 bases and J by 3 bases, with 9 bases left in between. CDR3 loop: CASSLDSPIYNEQFF. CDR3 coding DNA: TGTGCCAGCAGCTTAGACTCGCCTATCTACAATGAGCAGTTCTTC.

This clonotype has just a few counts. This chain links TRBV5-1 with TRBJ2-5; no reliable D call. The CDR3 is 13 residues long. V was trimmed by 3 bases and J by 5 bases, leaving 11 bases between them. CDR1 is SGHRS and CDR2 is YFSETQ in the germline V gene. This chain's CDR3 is CASSSTQLETQYF. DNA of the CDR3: TGCGCCAGCAGCTCTACACAACTTGAGACCCAGTACTTC.

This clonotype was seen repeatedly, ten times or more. The CDR3, as DNA: TGTGCCAGCAGCTTTGGTACAGGGGGCTACGAGCAGTACTTC. As protein: CASSFGTGGYEQYF. The V call is TRBV7-3, the J call TRBJ2-7, with 8 bases fitting TRBD1. V was clipped by 3 bases and J by 3 bases; unmatched bases: 4. This CDR3 has 14 amino acids. Germline loops: CDR1 SGHTA, CDR2 FQGTGA.

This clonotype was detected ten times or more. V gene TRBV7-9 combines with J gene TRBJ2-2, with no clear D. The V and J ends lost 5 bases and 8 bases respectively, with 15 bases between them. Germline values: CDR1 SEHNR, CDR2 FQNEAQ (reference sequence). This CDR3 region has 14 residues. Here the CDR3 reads CASSAWRWPGELFF. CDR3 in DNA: TGTGCCAGCAGCGCTTGGCGTTGGCCGGGGGAGCTGTTTTTT.

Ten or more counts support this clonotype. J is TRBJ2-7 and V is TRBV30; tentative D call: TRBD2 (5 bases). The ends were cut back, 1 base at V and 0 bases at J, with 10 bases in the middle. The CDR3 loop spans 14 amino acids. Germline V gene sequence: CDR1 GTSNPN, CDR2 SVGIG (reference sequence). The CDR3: CAWSEDSSSYEQYF. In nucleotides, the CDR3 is TGTGCCTGGAGTGAGGACTCCTCCTCCTACGAGCAGTACTTC.

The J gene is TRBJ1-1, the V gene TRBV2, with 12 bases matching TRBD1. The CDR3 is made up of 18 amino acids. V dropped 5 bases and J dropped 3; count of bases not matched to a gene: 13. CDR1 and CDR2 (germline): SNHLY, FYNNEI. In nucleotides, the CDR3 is TGTGCCAGCAGTTTGTCCGGGACAGGGGGCCTTTTTGACACTGAAGCTTTCTTT. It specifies CASSLSGTGGLFDTEAFF.

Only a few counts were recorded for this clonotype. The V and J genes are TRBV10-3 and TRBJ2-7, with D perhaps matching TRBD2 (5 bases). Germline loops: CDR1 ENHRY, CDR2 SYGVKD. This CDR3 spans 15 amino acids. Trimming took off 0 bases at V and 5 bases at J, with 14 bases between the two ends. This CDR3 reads CAISESLQTTNEQYF. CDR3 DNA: TGTGCCATCAGTGAGTCATTACAGACTACAAACGAGCAGTACTTC.

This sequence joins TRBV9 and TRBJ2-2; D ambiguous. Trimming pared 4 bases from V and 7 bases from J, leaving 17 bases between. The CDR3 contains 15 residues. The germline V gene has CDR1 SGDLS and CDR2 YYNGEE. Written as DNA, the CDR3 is TGTGCCAGCAGCTTCGGAACGGACGCACTCGGGGAGCTGTTTTTT. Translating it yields CASSFGTDALGELFF.

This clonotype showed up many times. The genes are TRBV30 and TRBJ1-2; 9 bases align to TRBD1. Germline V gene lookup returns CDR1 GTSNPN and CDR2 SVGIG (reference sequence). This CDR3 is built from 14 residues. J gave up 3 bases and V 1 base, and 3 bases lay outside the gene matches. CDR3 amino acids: CAWSDRGRDYGYTF. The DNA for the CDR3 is TGTGCCTGGAGTGACAGGGGGCGAGACTATGGCTACACCTTC. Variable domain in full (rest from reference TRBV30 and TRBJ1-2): SQTIHQWPATLVQPVGSPLSLECTVEGTSNPNLYWYRQAAGRGLQLLFYSVGIGQISSEVPQNLSASRPQDRQFILSSKKLLLSDSGFYLCAWSDRGRDYGYTFGSGTRLTVV.

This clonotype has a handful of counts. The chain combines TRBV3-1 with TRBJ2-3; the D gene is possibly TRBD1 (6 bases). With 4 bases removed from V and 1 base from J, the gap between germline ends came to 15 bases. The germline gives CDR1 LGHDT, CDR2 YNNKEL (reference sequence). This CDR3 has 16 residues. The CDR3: CASSPISGVGTDTQYF. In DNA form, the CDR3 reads TGTGCCAGCAGCCCCATATCAGGGGTCGGCACAGATACGCAGTATTTT.

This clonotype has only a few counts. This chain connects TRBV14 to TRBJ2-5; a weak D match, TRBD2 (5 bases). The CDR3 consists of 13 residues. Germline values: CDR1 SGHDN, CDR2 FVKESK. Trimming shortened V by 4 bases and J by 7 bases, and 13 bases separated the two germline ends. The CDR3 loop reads CASSPDLARTQYF. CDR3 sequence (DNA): TGTGCCAGCAGCCCGGACCTAGCTAGGACCCAGTACTTC.

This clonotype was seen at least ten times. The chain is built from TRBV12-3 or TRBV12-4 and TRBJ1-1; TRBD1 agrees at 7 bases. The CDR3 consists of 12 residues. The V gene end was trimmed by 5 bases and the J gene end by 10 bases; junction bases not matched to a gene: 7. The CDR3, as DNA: TGTGCCAGCAGTCGATATCAGGGGGGAGCTTTCTTT. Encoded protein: CASSRYQGGAFF.

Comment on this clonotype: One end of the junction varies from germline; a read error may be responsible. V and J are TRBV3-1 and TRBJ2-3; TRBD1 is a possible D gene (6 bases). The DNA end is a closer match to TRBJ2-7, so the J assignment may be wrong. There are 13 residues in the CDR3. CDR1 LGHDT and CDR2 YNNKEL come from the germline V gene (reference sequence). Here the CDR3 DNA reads TGTGCAAGCAGTCGGGACACATCCTACGGGCAGTACTTC. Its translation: CASSRDTSYGQYF.

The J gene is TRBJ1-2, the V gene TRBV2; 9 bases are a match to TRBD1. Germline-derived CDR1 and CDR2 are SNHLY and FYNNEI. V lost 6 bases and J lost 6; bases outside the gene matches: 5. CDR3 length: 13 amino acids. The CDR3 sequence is CASREGQGNGYTF. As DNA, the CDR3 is TGTGCCAGCAGAGAGGGACAGGGCAATGGCTACACCTTC.

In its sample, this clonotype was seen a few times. CDR3 bases: TGTGCCAGCAGTTTGTCCGGGACAGGGGAGAACACTGAAGCTTTCTTT. Residues: CASSLSGTGENTEAFF. The gene calls are TRBV2 and TRBJ1-1; 10 bases line up with TRBD1. There are 16 residues in the CDR3. V was pared by 5 bases and J by 1 base, with 7 bases of the junction left unmatched. The germline V gene encodes CDR1 SNHLY and CDR2 FYNNEI.

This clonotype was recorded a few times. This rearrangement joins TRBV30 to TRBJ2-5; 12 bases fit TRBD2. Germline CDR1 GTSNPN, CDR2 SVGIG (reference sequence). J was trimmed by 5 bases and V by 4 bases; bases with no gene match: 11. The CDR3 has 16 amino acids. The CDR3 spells CAWNMLAGGLGETQYF. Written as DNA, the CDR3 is TGTGCCTGGAATATGCTAGCGGGAGGGCTAGGGGAGACCCAGTACTTC. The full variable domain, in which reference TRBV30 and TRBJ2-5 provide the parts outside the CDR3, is SQTIHQWPATLVQPVGSPLSLECTVEGTSNPNLYWYRQAAGRGLQLLFYSVGIGQISSEVPQNLSASRPQDRQFILSSKKLLLSDSGFYLCAWNMLAGGLGETQYFGPGTRLLVL.

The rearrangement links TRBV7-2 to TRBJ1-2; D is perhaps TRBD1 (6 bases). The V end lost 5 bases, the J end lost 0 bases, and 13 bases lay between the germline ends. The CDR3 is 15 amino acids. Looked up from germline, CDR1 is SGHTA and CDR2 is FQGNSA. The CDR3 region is CASSPYRVSNYGYTF. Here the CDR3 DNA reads TGTGCCAGCAGCCCGTACAGGGTATCTAACTATGGCTACACCTTC.

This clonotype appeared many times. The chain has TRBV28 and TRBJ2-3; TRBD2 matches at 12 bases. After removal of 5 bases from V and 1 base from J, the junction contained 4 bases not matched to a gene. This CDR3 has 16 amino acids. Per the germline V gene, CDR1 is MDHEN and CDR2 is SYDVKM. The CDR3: CASSPRLAGGTDTQYF. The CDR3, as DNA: TGTGCCAGCAGTCCGAGACTAGCGGGGGGCACAGATACGCAGTATTTT.

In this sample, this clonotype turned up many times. CDR3 region: CASSEHGAGNTIYF. In DNA form, the CDR3 reads TGTGCCAGCAGTGAACACGGGGCTGGAAACACCATATATTTT. This chain links TRBV6-1 with TRBJ1-3, with D unclear. V lost 2 bases to trimming and J lost 2 bases, with 7 bases between them. Per germline, CDR1 MNHNS and CDR2 SASEGT. CDR3 length: 14 amino acids.

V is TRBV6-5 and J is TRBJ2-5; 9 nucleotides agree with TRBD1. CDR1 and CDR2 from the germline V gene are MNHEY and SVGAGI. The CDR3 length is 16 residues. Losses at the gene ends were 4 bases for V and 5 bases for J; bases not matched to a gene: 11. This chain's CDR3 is CASSSNRDRVGETQYF. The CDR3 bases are TGTGCCAGCAGTTCAAACCGGGACAGGGTGGGGGAGACCCAGTACTTC.